A selection of T cell receptor beta chains follows, all from one sample in a study of a mutant IDH1 vaccine in newly diagnosed glioma. The assay was immunoSEQ multiplex PCR, and TCRdb's table has in-frame clones only and misses some. Counted here are 70,000 to 95,000 clones, more than 80% occurring once; the ten biggest clones make up 0.6% to 0.95%. Their antigens are not known. The sample here was PBMCs, taken from a glioma patient whose treatment included an IDH1 peptide vaccine. These TCRs come from a woman aged 45 to 65 with glioma. Each CDR3 is given with its conserved first and last residue. The D gene is left open where the match is weak. Size values are once, few and many counts, or a class for expanded clones, and some rows have none.

V: TRBV14; size: -; D: TRBD1; J: TRBJ2-1; length: 15; DNA: TGTGCCAGCAGGAGGACAGGAATATCCTACAATGAGCAGTTCTTC; CDR3: CASRRTGISYNEQFF
V: TRBV14; size: -; D: -; J: TRBJ1-1; length: 17; DNA: TGTGCCAGCAGCCAAGGATCTGGGCCGCCCAAGGACACTGAAGCTTTCTTT; CDR3: CASSQGSGPPKDTEAFF
V: TRBV11-2; size: -; D: -; J: TRBJ2-2; length: 15; DNA: TGTGCCAGCAGCTCAATACAGGGAAACACCGGGGAGCTGTTTTTT; CDR3: CASSSIQGNTGELFF
V: TRBV7-6; size: -; D: -; J: TRBJ2-5; length: 16; DNA: TGTGCCAGCAGCTTAGGGGCTAGTCCTGTTATAGAGACCCAGTACTTC; CDR3: CASSLGASPVIETQYF
V: TRBV19; size: -; D: TRBD1; J: TRBJ1-2; length: 12; DNA: TGTGCCAGTACCCGGACAGGGTATGGCTACACCTTC; CDR3: CASTRTGYGYTF
V: TRBV5-6; size: few; D: -; J: TRBJ1-2; length: 12; DNA: TGTGCCAGCAGCTTGGCGGACTATGGCTACACCTTC; CDR3: CASSLADYGYTF
V: TRBV5-1; size: -; D: -; J: TRBJ1-6; length: 14; DNA: TGCGCCAGCAGCTTGAACCCGGGGGGTTCACCCCTCCACTTT; CDR3: CASSLNPGGSPLHF
V: TRBV5-1; size: -; D: TRBD1; J: TRBJ2-1; length: 15; DNA: TGCGCCAGCAGCTTCGAGACAGGGGATTGGGATGAGCAGTTCTTC; CDR3: CASSFETGDWDEQFF
V: TRBV19; size: -; D: TRBD2; J: TRBJ2-1; length: 18; DNA: TGTGCCAGTAGTCCATCCGGACTAGCGGGAGGGGTGAATCGGCGGGAGTTCTTC; CDR3: CASSPSGLAGGVNRREFF
V: TRBV30; size: -; D: TRBD1; J: TRBJ1-2; length: 14; DNA: TGTGCCTGGAGTGTAAAGGGGGCCTCAAAAAGCTACACCTTC; CDR3: CAWSVKGASKSYTF
V: TRBV28; size: -; D: TRBD1; J: TRBJ2-7; length: 14; DNA: TGTGCCAGCAGTATCAACAGGGGGGCCTACGAGCAGTACTTC; CDR3: CASSINRGAYEQYF
V: TRBV9; size: -; D: TRBD1; J: TRBJ2-3; length: 15; DNA: TGTGCCAGCAGCGTAGAGGACAGGGCCACAGATACGCAGTATTTT; CDR3: CASSVEDRATDTQYF
V: TRBV28; size: -; D: -; J: TRBJ1-5; length: 14; DNA: TGTGCCAGCAGTTTCCTAAATAGCAATCAGCCCCAGCATTTT; CDR3: CASSFLNSNQPQHF
V: TRBV28; size: -; D: -; J: TRBJ2-7; length: 12; DNA: TGTGCCAGCAGTTTTTACCAGCGGGAGCAGTACTTC; CDR3: CASSFYQREQYF
V: TRBV9; size: few; D: TRBD1; J: TRBJ1-1; length: 16; DNA: TGTGCCAGCAGCCTAGGGACAGGGCTGAGCAACACTGAAGCTTTCTTT; CDR3: CASSLGTGLSNTEAFF
V: TRBV28; size: -; D: -; J: TRBJ2-5; length: 12; DNA: TGTGCCAGCAGAGCTCAGGGGGAGACCCAGTACTTC; CDR3: CASRAQGETQYF
V: TRBV5-5; size: -; D: TRBD2; J: TRBJ2-5; length: 16; DNA: TGTGCCAGCAGACGGACTAGCGGGAGTCACCAAGAGACCCAGTACTTC; CDR3: CASRRTSGSHQETQYF
V: TRBV28; size: -; D: TRBD1; J: TRBJ1-2; length: 15; DNA: TGTGCCAGCAGCCCAGGGACAGGGAAGAGAGATGGCTACACCTTC; CDR3: CASSPGTGKRDGYTF
V: TRBV19; size: -; D: -; J: TRBJ2-4; length: 13; DNA: TGTGCCAGTAGTATAGTCCTGGAAAACATTCAGTACTTC; CDR3: CASSIVLENIQYF
V: TRBV5-1; size: few; D: TRBD1; J: TRBJ2-1; length: 14; DNA: TGCGCCAGCAGCTTGACAGGGGCCTACAATGAGCAGTTCTTC; CDR3: CASSLTGAYNEQFF
V: TRBV7-9; size: -; D: -; J: TRBJ2-2; length: 13; DNA: TGTGCCAGCAGCTTGACTCGGACCGGGGAGCTGTTTTTT; CDR3: CASSLTRTGELFF
V: TRBV29-1; size: -; D: TRBD1; J: TRBJ2-3; length: 15; DNA: TGCAGCGTCGGGGGGACAGGGACCCGCGGGGATACGCAGTATTTT; CDR3: CSVGGTGTRGDTQYF
V: TRBV7-6; size: once; D: TRBD1; J: TRBJ1-4; length: 15; DNA: TGTGCCAGCAGCTTAGCGGTGCAGGGGGCCGAAAAACTGTTTTTT; CDR3: CASSLAVQGAEKLFF
V: TRBV6-6; size: -; D: -; J: TRBJ1-1; length: 13; DNA: TGTGCCAGCAGTTACGGCGGACCTCCCTCGGCTTTCTTT; CDR3: CASSYGGPPSAFF
V: TRBV6-1; size: -; D: -; J: TRBJ2-5; length: 14; DNA: TGTGCCAGCAGTGTACTGGGACTCCAAGAGACCCAGTACTTC; CDR3: CASSVLGLQETQYF
V: TRBV5-1; size: -; D: -; J: TRBJ1-1; length: 14; DNA: TGCGCCAGCAGCTTGGACATCTTAGAGACTGAAGCTTTCTTT; CDR3: CASSLDILETEAFF
V: TRBV6-1; size: -; D: -; J: TRBJ1-5; length: 15; DNA: TGTGCCAGCAGTGAAACCACAGGGAGGGGGCAGCCCCAGCATTTT; CDR3: CASSETTGRGQPQHF
V: TRBV9; size: once; D: TRBD2; J: TRBJ2-1; length: 14; DNA: TGTGCCAGCAGCGTGGGACTAGCCTACAATGAGCAGTTCTTC; CDR3: CASSVGLAYNEQFF
V: TRBV30; size: -; D: -; J: TRBJ2-3; length: 15; DNA: TGTGCCTGGAGTCGTGAGAGCGTTAGCACAGATACGCAGTATTTT; CDR3: CAWSRESVSTDTQYF
V: TRBV19; size: -; D: -; J: TRBJ2-7; length: 14; DNA: TGTGCCAGTAGTGCCGGACTCAGTTACTACGAGCAGTACTTC; CDR3: CASSAGLSYYEQYF
V: TRBV6-5; size: -; D: -; J: TRBJ1-4; length: 16; DNA: TGTGCCAGCAGTTCCCCGCGGACCGGGGGGGCAGAAAAACTGTTTTTT; CDR3: CASSSPRTGGAEKLFF
V: TRBV9; size: -; D: TRBD1; J: TRBJ2-1; length: 18; DNA: TGTGCCAGCAGCCCCACCTTGATCCAGGGGGCTCGTAACAATGAGCAGTTCTTC; CDR3: CASSPTLIQGARNNEQFF
V: TRBV5-8; size: -; D: -; J: TRBJ2-7; length: 14; DNA: TGTGCCAGCAGCCCGGACGGGAGCTCCTACGAGCAGTACTTC; CDR3: CASSPDGSSYEQYF
V: TRBV30; size: -; D: TRBD1; J: TRBJ1-5; length: 14; DNA: TGTGCCTGGTCTTGGACAGGGGGCAATCAGCCCCAGCATTTT; CDR3: CAWSWTGGNQPQHF
V: TRBV19; size: few; D: -; J: TRBJ2-3; length: 16; DNA: TGTGCCAGTAGTAGCTCTTCTACCGGGTACACAGATACGCAGTATTTT; CDR3: CASSSSSTGYTDTQYF
V: TRBV6-5; size: -; D: -; J: TRBJ1-1; length: 11; DNA: TGTGCCAGCAGCTATACTGGAGGGGTTTTCTTT; CDR3: CASSYTGGVFF